The entry below gives a single T cell receptor beta chain sequence along with its context. The sample is drawn from a study of blood T cell repertoires in COVID-19. Data came from immunoSEQ multiplex PCR; TCRdb stores just in-frame clones and leaves some out. The table lists 150,000 to 200,000 clones, about 80% of them singletons, with about a fifth in the top ten. CDR1 and CDR2 from the germline V gene are SQVTM and ANQGSEA. The V end was cut by 7 bases, the J end by 2 bases, with 14 bases between. The CDR3 spans 13 residues. The sample taken for sequencing was peripheral blood. V usage is TRBV29-1 and J usage is TRBJ1-1; D is ambiguous. The sequence was collected from a woman of 80 years or more with acute or convalescent COVID-19. In nucleotides, the CDR3 is TGCAGCGCCTGGGCAGTTTTTAACACTGAAGCTTTCTTT. Translation: CSAWAVFNTEAFF.